The rows below give T cell receptor beta chains drawn from one sample of a study of T cell responses to AZD1222 COVID-19 vaccine. Generated by immunoSEQ multiplex PCR, the TCRdb table keeps only in-frame clones and is missing some. The sample lists about 110,000 clones, roughly 80% occurring once. This specimen was peripheral blood, taken on day 0 of AZD1222 vaccination. The receptor set was obtained from an adult in good health. Both conserved end residues are part of each CDR3. Each record gives: J gene, V gene, clone size, CDR3 protein. Some rows have no size entry. The others give once, few or many, or a class for an expanded clone.

>TRBJ1-5|TRBV6-5|.
CASSSTPRGIEQPQHF
>TRBJ1-2|TRBV5-4|.
CASSLVLGQGGYGYTF
>TRBJ1-5|TRBV7-8|.
CASSSEGLTQHF
>TRBJ2-2|TRBV28|.
CASGTQVWGGTGELFF
>TRBJ1-5|TRBV19|.
CATEPGGGNQPQHF
>TRBJ1-5|TRBV6-6|few
CASRIQGPNQPQHF
>TRBJ2-2|TRBV10-3|.
CAIKRQGRNTGELFF
>TRBJ2-2|TRBV28|.
CASSQYLGTANTGELFF
>TRBJ2-2|TRBV6-5|.
CASSYSRDRDTGELFF
>TRBJ1-6|TRBV6-1|few
CASSEVWGRNNSPLHF
>TRBJ1-2|TRBV19|.
CASNSRWTADYGYTF
>TRBJ1-3|TRBV25-1|few
CASSFPGGDTIYF
>TRBJ1-2|TRBV6-5|.
CASTNPWENYGYTF
>TRBJ1-1|TRBV5-1|.
CASSSRAYTEAFF
>TRBJ2-7|TRBV6-1|.
CASSGTSGSYEQYF
>TRBJ2-5|TRBV18|.
CASSPPVERETQYF
>TRBJ2-1|TRBV29-1|.
CSVNGPYYSYNEQFF
>TRBJ1-6|TRBV28|.
CASSSPGTGVSPLHF
>TRBJ2-3|TRBV5-6|.
CASSLWLGGGRSTDTQYF